The 11 T cell receptor beta chains reported below all come from one sample, sequenced in a study of Ad26.COV2.S vaccination and SARS-CoV-2 variants. Method: immunoSEQ multiplex PCR; TCRdb's copy keeps in-frame clones and lacks some. In the table there are roughly 330,000 clones, 75% to 90% of which are singletons. Treatment meaning: 19 received Ad26.COV2.S at low or high dose, single or two shots; about 5 received placebo; per-sample allocation not given. Samples came from day 63 after the first vaccine or placebo injection. Source: peripheral blood, taken in a trial of Ad26.COV2.S vaccine versus placebo. All receptors derive from a person between 18 and 65 years old who received the Ad26.COV2.S COVID-19 vaccine or a placebo.

This clone was detected once. The V call is TRBV21-1, the J call TRBJ2-1; the DNA was not used to check the table's D call, TRBD1. TRBV21-1 is described as a pseudogene. This CDR3 comprises 18 residues. The CDR3 region has the DNA TGTGCCAGCAGCAAAGCTGCTTGGGGCGCGAAGGCGTCCGGTGAGCAGTTCTTC. It translates to CASSKAAWGAKASGEQFF.

The chain is built from TRBV4-3 and TRBJ1-2; D remains unclear. The V gene's germline CDR1 is LGHNA and CDR2 YSLEER. The CDR3 length is 14 residues. Trimming took off 1 base at V and 3 bases at J, with 9 bases between the two ends. The CDR3 reads CASSQAEGDYGYTF. DNA of the CDR3: TGCGCCAGCAGCCAAGCCGAGGGAGACTATGGCTACACCTTC.

Notes on this clone: This same CDR3 is encoded by further DNA sequences in the sample. For the CDR3, the DNA is TGTGCCAGCAGTTTGGGACAGTCCTACGAGCAGTACGTC. Its protein is CASSLGQSYEQYV. V gene TRBV12-3 or TRBV12-4 combines with J gene TRBJ2-7, with 7 bases aligning to TRBD1. V trimming: 3 bases; J trimming: 1 base; junction bases outside the gene matches: 0. The CDR3 sequence is 13 residues long.

The chain recombines TRBV9 with TRBJ2-4; possibly TRBD1 for D (6 bases). Looked up from germline, CDR1 is SGDLS and CDR2 is YYNGEE. This CDR3 region has 14 residues. Between the trimmed V and J ends, which lost 0 bases and 4 bases, there was a span of 8 bases. CDR3: CASSVAGDKNIQYF. CDR3 bases: TGTGCCAGCAGCGTAGCAGGGGATAAAAACATTCAGTACTTC. The entire variable domain, with the rest obtained from reference TRBV9 and TRBJ2-4, is as follows: DSGVTQTPKHLITATGQRVTLRCSPRSGDLSVYWYQQSLDQGLQFLIQYYNGEERAKGNILERFSAQQFPDLHSELNLSSLELGDSALYFCASSVAGDKNIQYFGAGTRLSVL.

V is TRBV6-2 or TRBV6-3 and J is TRBJ2-2; 8 bases are a match to TRBD1. The CDR3 has 16 residues. Germline CDR1 and CDR2: MNHEY and SVGEGT. The ends lost 2 bases at V and 5 bases at J; junction bases unmatched: 7. The CDR3 bases are TGTGCCAGCAGTTACACACCAGGGGGCAGAACCGGGGAGCTGTTTTTT. Translated, it gives CASSYTPGGRTGELFF.

The chain combines TRBV27 with TRBJ2-2; possibly TRBD2 for D (5 bases). CDR1 is MNHEY and CDR2 is SMNVEV in the germline V gene (reference sequence). The CDR3 is 17 amino acids. V was clipped by 4 bases and J by 0 bases, with 15 bases between them. CDR3 residues: CASSYPLTGTNTGELFF. Here the CDR3 DNA reads TGTGCCAGCAGTTACCCCCTGACGGGGACGAACACCGGGGAGCTGTTTTTT.

CDR3 coding DNA: TGTGCCACCAGTGCCTCGGGACTCCCGAGCTCCTATAATTCACCCCTCCACTTT. It encodes CATSASGLPSSYNSPLHF. This chain connects TRBV24-1 to TRBJ1-6; tentative D call: TRBD1 (5 bases). V lost 5 bases to trimming and J lost 0 bases, with 16 bases between them. This CDR3 region has 18 residues. Germline CDR1 reads KGHDR; CDR2 reads SFDVKD.

The genes are TRBV10-3 and TRBJ2-5; D remains ambiguous. The CDR3 totals 13 residues. Trimming stripped 7 bases from V and 7 bases from J, with 16 bases between. The germline CDR1 and CDR2 sequences are ENHRY and SYGVKD. CDR3 in amino acids: CAITQDPYGTQYF. The DNA for the CDR3 is TGTGCCATCACCCAAGACCCGTACGGGACCCAGTACTTC.

V gene TRBV27 combines with J gene TRBJ1-2; D possibly corresponds to TRBD1 (6 bases). Per germline, CDR1 MNHEY and CDR2 SMNVEV (reference sequence). This CDR3 region has 15 residues. V was clipped by 6 bases and J by 4 bases, with 18 bases between them. CDR3 in DNA: TGTGCCAGCAGCGTAACAGGGCAGGGGTTCTATGGCTACACCTTC. Its protein product is CASSVTGQGFYGYTF.

The V and J genes are TRBV24-1 and TRBJ2-2, with D possibly matching TRBD2 (6 bases). Trimming pared 7 bases from V and 7 bases from J, leaving 9 bases between. The CDR3 has 12 residues. CDR1 is KGHDR and CDR2 is SFDVKD in the germline V gene. The CDR3 sequence is CATRLAGGELFF. CDR3 nucleotides: TGTGCCACCAGACTAGCTGGCGGGGAGCTGTTTTTT.

This chain joins TRBV19 and TRBJ1-1, with D maybe TRBD1 (5 bases). Germline assignment: CDR1 LNHDA and CDR2 SQIVND (reference sequence). The length of the CDR3 is 15 residues. The V end lost 5 bases, the J end lost 6 bases, and 19 bases lay between the germline ends. The CDR3 DNA reads TGTGCCAGTAGTCAACCGAGGAGGGGCTACGCTGAAGCTTTCTTT. This sequence encodes CASSQPRRGYAEAFF.